One TCR beta chain is described in this entry. What it binds is not known. These data come from a study of cytomegalovirus exposure and HLA in healthy donors. Study-wide findings and caveats: In a later analysis, several top co-occurrence clusters appeared linked to parvovirus B19, influenza, CMV and Epstein-Barr virus. High sensitivity and specificity were reportedly achieved when the classifier diagnosed cytomegalovirus status. Later analysis associated a missense DCLRE1C variant with TCR beta V- and J-gene trimming.

PCR involved 60 Vbeta and 13 Jbeta primers. Repertoires were generated with immunoSEQ multiplex PCR, while TCRdb's copy carries only in-frame clones and drops some. Of 150,000 to 200,000 clones in the sample, approximately 59% were seen once. Trimming took off 2 bases at V and 2 bases at J, with 10 bases between the two ends. Germline lookup yields CDR1 SGHTS and CDR2 YDEGEE. The CDR3 length is 14 residues. Input material: PBMCs. This sequence joins TRBV5-8 and TRBJ1-2; unclear D gene. The receptor's source is a man aged 35-49 years in good health and CMV-seronegative. The CDR3 coding sequence is TGTGCCAGCAGCTTAGGAGGCCGGAACTATGGCTACACCTTC. It translates to CASSLGGRNYGYTF.